This T cell receptor (beta chain) was retrieved from a study of glioma-infiltrating T cells after dendritic cell vaccination. The V and J ends lost 6 bases and 4 bases, in that order; junction bases with no gene match: 10. The germline V gene has CDR1 MNHEY and CDR2 SMNVEV (reference sequence). This CDR3 spans 15 amino acids. Measured with immunoSEQ multiplex PCR; TCRdb has only the in-frame clones, and not every one. There are approximately 82,000 clones in the sample; 70% to 90% occur only once, and more than 3% lies in the top ten. No glioblastoma patient carried an isocitrate dehydrogenase mutation.

This receptor was taken from a human donor with glioblastoma. The sequencing here drew on blood, taken before dendritic cell vaccination. The chain joins TRBV27 to TRBJ1-2, with 8 bases that match TRBD1. CDR3 nucleotides: TGTGCCAGCAGGCCAATGACAGGGGCTGGCTATGGCTACACCTTC. The encoded protein is CASRPMTGAGYGYTF.